Listed below are T cell receptor beta chains from one sample, sequenced in a study of a mutant IDH1 vaccine in newly diagnosed glioma. Profiled with immunoSEQ multiplex PCR; TCRdb holds only in-frame clones, not every one. The table has tens of thousands of clones, about 88% seen once. These receptors have no identified antigens. This specimen was PBMCs, taken from a glioma patient whose treatment included an IDH1 peptide vaccine. The receptors originated from a woman aged 45-60 years with glioma. Each CDR3 is given with its conserved first and last residue.

TRBV29-1	TRBJ1-2	CSVIAGTGIYGYTF
TRBV28	TRBJ1-5	CASREGGNNQPQHF
TRBV5-5	TRBJ2-7	CASSLGLAGDFVYEQYF
TRBV6-5	TRBJ1-2	CASSFHTGGEIAF
TRBV6-1	TRBJ1-2	CASSLRDREGYTF
TRBV6-1	TRBJ2-7	CASTLGEPGYEQYF
TRBV7-8	TRBJ1-6	CASSATGGRNSPLHF
TRBV7-2	TRBJ2-5	CASCRSLQETQYF
TRBV4-1	TRBJ1-2	CASSQGSGDYGYTF
TRBV28	TRBJ1-4	CASSPGGGVEKLFF
TRBV30	TRBJ1-5	CAWSVQDRGNSQPQHF
TRBV30	TRBJ1-3	CAWADRDSGNTIYF
TRBV7-9	TRBJ2-7	CASSSAGYEQYF